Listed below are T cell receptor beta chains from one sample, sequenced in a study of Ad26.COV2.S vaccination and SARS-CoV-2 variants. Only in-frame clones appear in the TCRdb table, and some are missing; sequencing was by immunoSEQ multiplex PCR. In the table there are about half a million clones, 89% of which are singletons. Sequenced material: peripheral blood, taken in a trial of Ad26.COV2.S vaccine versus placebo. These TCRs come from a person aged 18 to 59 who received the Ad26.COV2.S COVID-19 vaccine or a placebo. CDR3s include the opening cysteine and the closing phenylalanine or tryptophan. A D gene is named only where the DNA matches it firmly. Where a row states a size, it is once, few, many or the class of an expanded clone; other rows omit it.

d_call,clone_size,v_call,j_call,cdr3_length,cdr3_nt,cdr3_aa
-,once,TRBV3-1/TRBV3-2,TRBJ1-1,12,TGTGCCAGCAGGAGTGTGAACACTGAAGCTTTCTTT,CASRSVNTEAFF
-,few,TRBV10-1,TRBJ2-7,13,TGCGCCAGCAGTGAGTCAAGGAACGACGAGCAGTACTTC,CASSESRNDEQYF
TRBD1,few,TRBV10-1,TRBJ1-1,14,TGCGCCAGCAGTGCGGGACAGGGATTGGGAGAAGCTTTCTTT,CASSAGQGLGEAFF
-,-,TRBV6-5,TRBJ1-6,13,TGTGCCAGCAGCTGGGATTTAAATTCACCCCTCCACTTT,CASSWDLNSPLHF
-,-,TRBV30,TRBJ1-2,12,TGTGCCTCCGACCTTAACCTCTATGGCTACACCTTC,CASDLNLYGYTF
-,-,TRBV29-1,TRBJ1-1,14,TGCAGCGTTGAAAGCGAGGGAGGCGGGACTGAAGCTTTCTTT,CSVESEGGGTEAFF
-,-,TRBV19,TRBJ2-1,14,TGTGCCAGTAACGCCTTACTAGGGGGCAATGAGCAGTTCTTC,CASNALLGGNEQFF
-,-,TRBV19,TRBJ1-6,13,TGTGCCAGTACCGGCACTGCTAATTCACCCCTCCACTTT,CASTGTANSPLHF
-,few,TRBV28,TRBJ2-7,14,TGTGCCAGCAGTTTTATCGGGGCAAAAGGGGAGCAGTACTTC,CASSFIGAKGEQYF
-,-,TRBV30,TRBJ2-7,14,TGTGCCTGGAGCGCGCATCATCCACCCTACGAGCAGTACTTC,CAWSAHHPPYEQYF
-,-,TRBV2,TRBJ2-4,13,TGTGCCAGCAGTGGAGGGGGGGACAACATTCAGTACTTC,CASSGGGDNIQYF
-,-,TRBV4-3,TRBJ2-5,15,TGCGCCAGCAGCCAAGACACGGCGGGGATAGAGACCCAGTACTTC,CASSQDTAGIETQYF
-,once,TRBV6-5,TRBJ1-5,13,TGTGCCAGCAGGGGGGGTCTTGGGCAGCCCCAGCATTTT,CASRGGLGQPQHF
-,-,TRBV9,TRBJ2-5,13,TGTGCCAGCAGCGTAGAGGGGTGGGAGACCCAGTACTTC,CASSVEGWETQYF
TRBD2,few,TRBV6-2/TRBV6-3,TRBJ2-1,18,TGTGCCAGCAGTTACGCGCGATTAGCGGGGGGGCTGTTGAATGAGCAGTTCTTC,CASSYARLAGGLLNEQFF
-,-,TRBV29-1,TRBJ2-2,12,TGCAGCGTTGTGGTCGGGACCTGGGAGCTGTTTTTT,CSVVVGTWELFF
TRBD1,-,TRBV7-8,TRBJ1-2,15,TGTGCCAGCAGCTTACTTGGGACAGGGGGCTATGGCTACACCTTC,CASSLLGTGGYGYTF
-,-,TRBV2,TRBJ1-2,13,TGTGCCAGCAGCCCAGGGTCAAGCTATGGCTACACCTTC,CASSPGSSYGYTF
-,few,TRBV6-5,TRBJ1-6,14,TGTGCCAGCAGTTACCCAAGACTGAATTCACCCCTCCACTTT,CASSYPRLNSPLHF
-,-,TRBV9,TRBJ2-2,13,TGTGCCAGCAGCCCCTCCATCACCGGGGAGCTGTTTTTT,CASSPSITGELFF
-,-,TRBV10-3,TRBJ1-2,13,TGTGCCATCAGCGAACCGAGCGGGTATGGCTACACCTTC,CAISEPSGYGYTF
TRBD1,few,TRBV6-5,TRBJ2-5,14,TGTGCCAGCAGTCCGACAGGGGTCCAAGAGACCCAGTACTTC,CASSPTGVQETQYF
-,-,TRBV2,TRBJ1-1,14,TGTGCCAGCAGTGGCGGACGGTTGAACACTGAAGCTTTCTTT,CASSGGRLNTEAFF
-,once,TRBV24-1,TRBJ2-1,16,TGTGCCACCAGTGATGCCGGGACTCAGGGGCGTGCTGAGCAGTTCTTC,CATSDAGTQGRAEQFF
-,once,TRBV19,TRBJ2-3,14,TGTGCCACCGGAACCGGGACAAGAACAGATACGCAGTATTTT,CATGTGTRTDTQYF
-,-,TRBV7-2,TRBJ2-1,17,TGTGCCAGCAGCTTAGTCCCCCCAACAAGCTCCTACAATGAGCAGTTCTTC,CASSLVPPTSSYNEQFF
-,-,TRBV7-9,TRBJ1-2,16,TGTGCCAGCAGCTCCTTTACCGGGAACTCGAACTATGGCTACACCTTC,CASSSFTGNSNYGYTF
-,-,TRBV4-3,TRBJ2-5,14,TGCGCCAGCAGCTTAGCAGGTTCGGGAGAGACCCAGTACTTC,CASSLAGSGETQYF
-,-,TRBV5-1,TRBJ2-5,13,TGCGCCAGCAGCTTGGAAGGGACACAGACCCAGTACTTC,CASSLEGTQTQYF
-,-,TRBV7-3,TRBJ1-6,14,TGTGCCAGCAGCTTAACTGGCGTTAATTCACCCCTCCACTTT,CASSLTGVNSPLHF
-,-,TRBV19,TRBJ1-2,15,TGTGCCAGTAGTATAGTTCTCGCCCAAACCCATGGCTACACCTTC,CASSIVLAQTHGYTF
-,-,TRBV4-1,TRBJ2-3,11,TGCGCCAGCAGCCATCTAGGGACGCAGTATTTT,CASSHLGTQYF
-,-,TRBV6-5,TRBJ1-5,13,TGTGCCAGCCAGACACACTGGAATCAGCCCCAGCATTTT,CASQTHWNQPQHF
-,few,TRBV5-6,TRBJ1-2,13,TGTGCCAGCAGCATAAGGGACATACCCGGCTACACCTTC,CASSIRDIPGYTF
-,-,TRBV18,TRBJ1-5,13,TGTGCCAGCTCACCGACACCCGAGGAGCCCCAGCATTTT,CASSPTPEEPQHF
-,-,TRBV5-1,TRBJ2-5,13,TGCGCCAGCAGCCCGGTAGGACAAGAGACCCAGTACTTC,CASSPVGQETQYF
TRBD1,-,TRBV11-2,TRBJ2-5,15,TGTGCCAGCAGCTTACTCAGGGGGAAGGAGGAGACCCAGTACTTC,CASSLLRGKEETQYF
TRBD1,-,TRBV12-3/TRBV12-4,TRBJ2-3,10,TGTGCCTCAGGGGGAGATACGCAGTATTTT,CASGGDTQYF
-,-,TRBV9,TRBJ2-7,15,TGTGCCAGCAGCGTAGGGGGGGCCAGGACTGAAGAGCAGTACTTC,CASSVGGARTEEQYF
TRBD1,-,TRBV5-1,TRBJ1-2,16,TGCGCCAGCAGCCCGACAGGGGGTTATGATAACTATGGCTACACCTTC,CASSPTGGYDNYGYTF
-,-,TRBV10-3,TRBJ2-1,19,TGTGCCATCAGTGAATGGGTAGCGGCGACTGGCAGCTCCTACAATGAGCAGTTCTTC,CAISEWVAATGSSYNEQFF
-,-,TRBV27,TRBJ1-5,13,TGTGCCAGCAGCCTCACCCTAGAGCAGCCCCAGCATTTT,CASSLTLEQPQHF
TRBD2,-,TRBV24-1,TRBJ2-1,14,TGTGCCACCAGTGCCCGGACTAGCGGTCGTGAGCAGTTCTTC,CATSARTSGREQFF
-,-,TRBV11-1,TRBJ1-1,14,TGTGCCAGCAGCTCAACAGGGATGAGGACTGAAGCTTTCTTT,CASSSTGMRTEAFF
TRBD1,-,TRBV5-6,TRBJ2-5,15,TGTGCCAGCAGCTTCGGGACAGGGGGCGATGAGACCCAGTACTTC,CASSFGTGGDETQYF
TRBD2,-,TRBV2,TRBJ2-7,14,TGTGCCAGCGAGACTAGCGGGCTCTTGGACGAGCAGTACTTC,CASETSGLLDEQYF
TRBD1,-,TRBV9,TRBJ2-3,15,TGTGCCAGCAGCGTAATGACAGGGGATTTAGATACGCAGTATTTT,CASSVMTGDLDTQYF
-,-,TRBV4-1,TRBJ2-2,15,TGCGCCAGCAGTCGGCTCGGGGCGAACACCGGGGAGCTGTTTTTT,CASSRLGANTGELFF